This T cell receptor beta chain derives from a study of T cells after yellow fever vaccination. Germline V gives CDR1 SGHAT, CDR2 FQNNGV. Trimming took 5 bases from V and 4 from J; bases not matched to a gene: 13. This CDR3 comprises 18 residues. Study findings and constraints: It was the secondary response that reached its peak faster, day 5 versus 15, but it was weaker. Shared CD4/CD8 clonotypes were a small share, likely from convergent recombination.

UMIs were added to TCR cDNA along with a universal primer site when it was made by 5'RACE template switching. MiXCR was run by TCRdb on the 5' RACE reads, yielding one entry per CDR3 protein. This repertoire shows some 200,000 distinct CDR3 sequences, approximately 3% found once; its top ten account for 3.2%. In its sample, this clonotype was seen a few times. Its antigen is unknown. This receptor was obtained from a young man who received the YFV17D yellow fever vaccine. The sample consisted of CD4+ T cells sorted from PBMCs, taken 10 days after the yellow fever booster vaccination. The chain employs TRBV11-2 and TRBJ2-1; 11 nucleotides agree with TRBD1. Written as DNA, the CDR3 is TGTGCCAGCAGCCTGGGACAGGGGGAATGGTCTAAATACAATGAGCAGTTCTTC. Protein product: CASSLGQGEWSKYNEQFF.